A single sample gave rise to the 28 T cell receptor beta chains below, sequenced in a study of OX40 agonist ivuxolimab in advanced cancers. Libraries were prepared by immunoSEQ multiplex PCR; TCRdb keeps only in-frame clonotypes and omits some of them. Here the sample spans roughly 68,000 clones, around 84% being singletons. Source: CD4+ or CD8+ T cells sorted from blood, taken in a trial of the OX40 agonist ivuxolimab. The receptors here all came from an adult with an advanced solid tumor such as melanoma, head and neck, liver or kidney cancer.

The CDR3 sequence is CAIAGGSGNTIYF. The DNA of the CDR3 is TGTGCCATCGCCGGGGGCTCTGGAAACACCATATATTTT. V and J are TRBV10-3 and TRBJ1-3; D is possibly TRBD1 (5 bases). Trimming removed 8 bases at V and 0 bases at J, with 8 bases between. The germline V gene has CDR1 ENHRY and CDR2 SYGVKD. The CDR3 has 13 amino acids.

The chain has TRBV20-1 and TRBJ1-2; D unresolved. Per the germline V gene, CDR1 is DFQATT and CDR2 is SNEGSKA (reference sequence). Trimming stripped 3 bases from V and 8 bases from J, with 10 bases between. The CDR3 is 11 amino acids. The CDR3 nucleotides are TGCAGTGCTAGTCCGGGGTACGGCTACACCTTC. Its protein is CSASPGYGYTF.

The chain couples TRBV5-4 to TRBJ2-1, with 9 bases that match TRBD1. The CDR3 covers 14 residues. Germline values: CDR1 SGHNT, CDR2 YYREEE (reference sequence). The V segment lost 2 bases and the J segment 13 bases; nucleotides outside the gene matches: 10. Here the CDR3 reads CASSFRDRVVHQFF. CDR3 bases: TGTGCCAGCAGCTTCCGGGACAGGGTAGTCCATCAGTTCTTC. The entire variable domain, with the rest obtained from reference TRBV5-4 and TRBJ2-1, is as follows: ETGVTQSPTHLIKTRGQQVTLRCSSQSGHNTVSWYQQALGQGPQFIFQYYREEENGRGNFPPRFSGLQFPNYSSELNVNALELDDSALYLCASSFRDRVVHQFFGPGTRLTVL.

V and J are TRBV4-3 and TRBJ2-6, with TRBD2 matching over 13 bases. This CDR3 comprises 22 residues. Germline assignment: CDR1 LGHNA and CDR2 YSLEER. The ends lost 1 base at V and 0 bases at J; junction bases unmatched: 12. CDR3: CASSQVTAGLAGISSGANVLTF. The CDR3 DNA is TGCGCCAGCAGCCAAGTCACCGCGGGACTAGCGGGAATAAGCTCTGGGGCCAACGTCCTGACTTTC.

The chain carries TRBV27 and TRBJ2-7; D remains unclear. This CDR3 has 13 amino acids. The germline V gene has CDR1 MNHEY and CDR2 SMNVEV (reference sequence). V lost 2 bases to trimming and J lost 3 bases, with 8 bases between them. CDR3 sequence (DNA): TGTGCCAGCAGTTTAAAGGTGGGCTACGAGCAGTACTTC. It yields the protein CASSLKVGYEQYF.

The V and J genes are TRBV21-1 and TRBJ1-5; TRBD1 is the table's D call, not checked against the DNA. TRBV21-1 is deemed a pseudogene. CDR3 length equals 15 residues. The chain's CDR3 is CASSALGPGNQPQHF. CDR3 in DNA: TGTGCCAGCAGCGCCCTAGGCCCAGGGAATCAGCCCCAGCATTTT.

The chain employs TRBV7-2 and TRBJ2-3; 11 bases align to TRBD2. Per germline, CDR1 SGHTA and CDR2 FQGNSA. The CDR3 has 16 residues. J was trimmed by 5 bases and V by 5 bases; bases with no gene match: 9. The CDR3 protein is CASSARPGLAGDTQYF. The CDR3 DNA sequence: TGTGCCAGCAGCGCCCGCCCAGGACTAGCGGGAGATACGCAGTATTTT.

This chain joins TRBV15 and TRBJ2-3, with D maybe TRBD1 (6 bases). V dropped 3 bases and J dropped 3 bases, with 7 bases sitting between them. This CDR3 is 13 amino acids long. The germline V gene has CDR1 LNHNV and CDR2 YYDKDF (reference sequence). The CDR3 DNA reads as TGTGCCACCAGCAGGGGGACAACAGATACGCAGTATTTT. Protein product: CATSRGTTDTQYF.

The rearrangement joins TRBV5-6 to TRBJ2-5; D ambiguous. V was shortened by 0 bases and J by 6 bases, with 6 bases between the two germline ends. Germline lookup yields CDR1 SGHDT and CDR2 YYEEEE. The CDR3 totals 12 residues. The CDR3 protein is CASSLATKTQYF. CDR3 bases: TGTGCCAGCAGCTTGGCCACGAAGACCCAGTACTTC.

This clone showed up just once. The CDR3 bases are TGTGCCATCAGTGGGGCAGGGGCGCGGGAAAAACTGTTTTTT. It translates to CAISGAGAREKLFF. This chain links TRBV10-3 with TRBJ1-4; a weak D match, TRBD1 (6 bases). In germline, CDR1 is ENHRY, CDR2 SYGVKD. Between the trimmed V and J ends, which lost 4 bases and 8 bases, there was a span of 14 bases. The CDR3 is made up of 14 amino acids.

V and J are TRBV19 and TRBJ2-3; possibly TRBD2 for D (6 bases). Germline CDR1 and CDR2: LNHDA and SQIVND (reference sequence). This CDR3 has 13 amino acids. V shed 8 bases and J shed 8 bases, with 17 bases lying between them. As DNA, the CDR3 is TGTGCCAGTGCTCCGGGGCCGGGAGCTACGCAGTATTTT. Amino acid sequence: CASAPGPGATQYF.

The rearrangement joins TRBV7-8 to TRBJ2-7; possibly TRBD1 for D (5 bases). The germline CDR1 and CDR2 sequences are SGHVS and FQNEAQ. This CDR3 has 14 residues. V was shortened by 5 bases and J by 6 bases, with 17 bases between the two germline ends. In nucleotides, the CDR3 is TGTGCCAGCAGCCCCGACAGTAGGCTATCCGAGCAGTACTTC. It translates to CASSPDSRLSEQYF. Full variable domain (rest looked up from reference TRBV7-8 and TRBJ2-7): GAGVSQSPRYKVAKRGQDVALRCDPISGHVSLFWYQQALGQGPEFLTYFQNEAQLDKSGLPSDRFFAERPEGSVSTLKIQRTQQEDSAVYLCASSPDSRLSEQYFGPGTRLTVT.

The V and J genes are TRBV4-3 and TRBJ2-3, with D perhaps being TRBD1 or TRBD2 (5 bases each). The CDR3 covers 13 residues. V was clipped by 4 bases and J by 7 bases, with 12 bases between them. Per the germline V gene, CDR1 is LGHNA and CDR2 is YSLEER. The CDR3 protein is CASSPGLRNTQYF. CDR3 bases: TGCGCCAGCAGCCCGGGGCTGAGGAATACGCAGTATTTT.

This clone has a single count. The rearrangement links TRBV7-2 to TRBJ2-3; no clear D gene. V lost 0 bases and J 6 bases, leaving 7 bases between the germline ends. There are 13 residues in the CDR3. CDR1 and CDR2 (germline): SGHTA, FQGNSA. The CDR3 region is CASSLAPGDTQYF. The CDR3 nucleotides are TGTGCCAGCAGCTTAGCCCCTGGGGATACGCAGTATTTT.

The rearrangement uses TRBV7-8 and TRBJ2-7, with a possible D match to TRBD2 (5 bases). V was trimmed by 5 bases and J by 3 bases, leaving 20 bases between them. This CDR3 region has 16 residues. Germline V gene lookup returns CDR1 SGHVS and CDR2 FQNEAQ. Here the CDR3 reads CASSAARVQGYYEQYF. CDR3 DNA: TGTGCCAGCAGCGCCGCGCGGGTCCAAGGCTACTACGAGCAGTACTTC.

The chain recombines TRBV15 with TRBJ2-5; 9 bases are shared with TRBD2. The J call may be mistaken, given a closer DNA end match to TRBJ2-7. CDR3 length: 15 amino acids. CDR1 LNHNV and CDR2 YYDKDF come from the germline V gene (reference sequence). Here the CDR3 DNA reads TGTGCCACCCGCGGGGGGGGCGCTAGCATCTACGAGCAGTACTTC. As protein: CATRGGGASIYEQYF.

This rearrangement joins TRBV5-1 to TRBJ2-3; D is uncertain. The V gene's germline CDR1 is SGHRS and CDR2 YFSETQ. V dropped 0 bases and J dropped 0 bases, with 8 bases sitting between them. CDR3 length: 15 amino acids. The CDR3 reads CASSLGATSTDTQYF. The CDR3 region has the DNA TGCGCCAGCAGCTTGGGTGCAACTAGCACAGATACGCAGTATTTT.

Judged by abundance, this clone is medium-sized. This chain joins TRBV23-1 and TRBJ2-5; maybe TRBD1 (6 bases). TRBV23-1 is given ORF status, its function remaining uncertain. CDR3 length: 13 residues. With 5 bases removed from V and 0 bases from J, the gap between germline ends came to 7 bases. The CDR3 nucleotides read TGCGCCAGCAGTAGGGACAACCAAGAGACCCAGTACTTC. Translated, it gives CASSRDNQETQYF.

CDR3 DNA sequence: TGTGCCAGCAGTCCCTACGGACTGAACTATGGCTACACCTTC. Its protein is CASSPYGLNYGYTF. V is TRBV27 and J is TRBJ1-2; no clear D. Trimming left V 5 bases short and J 2 bases short, with 12 bases between. This CDR3 has 14 amino acids. CDR1 is MNHEY, CDR2 SMNVEV, per germline (reference sequence).

This clone was detected only a few times. The V gene is TRBV5-1, the J gene TRBJ2-3; D unclear. Trimming shortened V by 0 bases and J by 1 base, and 9 bases separated the two germline ends. CDR1 is SGHRS and CDR2 is YFSETQ in the germline V gene. The CDR3 runs 15 residues. CDR3 bases: TGCGCCAGCAGCTTGGTTGGCCGGGGCACAGATACGCAGTATTTT. Translation: CASSLVGRGTDTQYF.

This chain uses TRBV7-6 with TRBJ1-5; 8 positions match TRBD1. CDR3 length: 14 amino acids. Germline V gene data show CDR1 as SGHVS and CDR2 as FNYEAQ. After removal of 1 base from V and 6 bases from J, the junction contained 2 bases not matched to a gene. As DNA, the CDR3 is TGTGCCAGCAGCTTAGGACAGGGGAGTCAGCCCCAGCATTTT. It encodes CASSLGQGSQPQHF.

This chain connects TRBV6-1 to TRBJ1-3; no clear D gene. This CDR3 spans 15 amino acids. V was shortened by 5 bases and J by 0 bases, with 11 bases between the two germline ends. CDR1 is MNHNS, CDR2 SASEGT, per germline. The CDR3 protein is CASSRAVPSGNTIYF. The CDR3 coding sequence is TGTGCCAGCAGTAGGGCAGTGCCCTCTGGAAACACCATATATTTT.

V usage is TRBV7-3 and J usage is TRBJ2-3, with D maybe TRBD1 (5 bases). CDR1 and CDR2 (germline): SGHTA, FQGTGA. Trimming removed 4 bases from V and 5 bases from J, with 13 bases in between. CDR3 length: 14 residues. The CDR3 DNA reads TGTGCCAGCAGCTCAGGGATAGGAGTAGATACGCAGTATTTT. It specifies CASSSGIGVDTQYF.

The genes are TRBV4-3 and TRBJ2-1, with 15 bases lining up with TRBD2. Trimming took 4 bases from V and 3 from J; bases not matched to a gene: 7. CDR3 size: 18 residues. Germline V gene sequence: CDR1 LGHNA, CDR2 YSLEER. CDR3 sequence: CASSPGTSGRSIYNEQFF. The CDR3 DNA reads TGCGCCAGCAGCCCAGGGACTAGCGGGAGGTCGATCTACAATGAGCAGTTCTTC.

V is TRBV11-3 and J is TRBJ2-2; D assignment may be TRBD1 or TRBD2 (5 bases each). The CDR3 is 15 amino acids. From germline, CDR1 is SGHNT and CDR2 YENEEA. Between the trimmed V and J ends, which lost 1 base and 0 bases, there was a span of 6 bases. In DNA, the CDR3 is TGTGCCAGCAGCTTAGGGGGGACGAACACCGGGGAGCTGTTTTTT. Translating gives CASSLGGTNTGELFF.

The chain joins TRBV6-5 to TRBJ1-3; D gene unclear. Looked up from germline, CDR1 is MNHEY and CDR2 is SVGAGI. V lost 4 bases and J lost 4, with 5 bases in between. The CDR3 is 12 amino acids. The CDR3 here is CASSSVGNTIYF. The CDR3 coding sequence is TGTGCCAGCAGTTCCGTAGGAAACACCATATATTTT.

The chain uses TRBV7-2 and TRBJ2-7; possible D gene TRBD2, 7 bases. V was cut by 3 bases and J by 7 bases, with 16 bases left in between. The CDR3 sequence is 14 residues long. Germline assignment: CDR1 SGHTA and CDR2 FQGNSA. The CDR3 region is CASSFLGGDREQYF. CDR3 bases: TGTGCCAGCAGCTTCCTAGGGGGGGATCGGGAGCAGTACTTC. The full variable domain, its missing parts supplied by reference TRBV7-2 and TRBJ2-7, is GAGVSQSPSNKVTEKGKDVELRCDPISGHTALYWYRQSLGQGLEFLIYFQGNSAPDKSGLPSDRFSAERTGGSVSTLTIQRTQQEDSAVYLCASSFLGGDREQYFGPGTRLTVT.

The chain couples TRBV7-2 to TRBJ2-7; D not certain. The CDR3 loop spans 13 amino acids. The germline V gene has CDR1 SGHTA and CDR2 FQGNSA. Between the trimmed V and J ends, which lost 0 bases and 7 bases, there was a span of 10 bases. The CDR3 DNA follows: TGTGCCAGCAGCTTAGCCCCCCCCGCGGAGCAGTACTTC. It is translated as CASSLAPPAEQYF. The full variable domain, completed using reference TRBV7-2 and TRBJ2-7, is GAGVSQSPSNKVTEKGKDVELRCDPISGHTALYWYRQSLGQGLEFLIYFQGNSAPDKSGLPSDRFSAERTGGSVSTLTIQRTQQEDSAVYLCASSLAPPAEQYFGPGTRLTVT.